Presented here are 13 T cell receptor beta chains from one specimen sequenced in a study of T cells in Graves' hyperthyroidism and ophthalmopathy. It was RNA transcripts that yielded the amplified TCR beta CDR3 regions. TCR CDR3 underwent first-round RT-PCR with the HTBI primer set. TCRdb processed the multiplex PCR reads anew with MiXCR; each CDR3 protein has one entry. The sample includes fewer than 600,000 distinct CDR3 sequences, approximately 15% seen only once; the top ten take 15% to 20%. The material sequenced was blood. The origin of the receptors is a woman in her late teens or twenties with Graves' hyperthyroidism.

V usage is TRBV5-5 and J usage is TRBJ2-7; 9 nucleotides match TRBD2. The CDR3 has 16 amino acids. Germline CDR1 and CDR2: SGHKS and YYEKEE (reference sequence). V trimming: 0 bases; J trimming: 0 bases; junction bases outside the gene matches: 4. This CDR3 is CASSLATSGSSYEQYF. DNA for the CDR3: TGTGCCAGCAGCTTGGCGACTAGCGGAAGCTCCTACGAGCAGTACTTC.

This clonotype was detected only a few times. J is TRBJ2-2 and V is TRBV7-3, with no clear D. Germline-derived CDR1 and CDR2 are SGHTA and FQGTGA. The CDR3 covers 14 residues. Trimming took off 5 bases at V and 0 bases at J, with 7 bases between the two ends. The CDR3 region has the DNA TGTGCCAGCAGCGTGACAACGAACACCGGGGAGCTGTTTTTT. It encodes CASSVTTNTGELFF. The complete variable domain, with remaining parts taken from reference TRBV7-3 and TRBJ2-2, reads GAGVSQTPSNKVTEKGKYVELRCDPISGHTALYWYRQSLGQGPEFLIYFQGTGAADDSGLPNDRFFAVRPEGSVSTLKIQRTERGDSAVYLCASSVTTNTGELFFGEGSRLTVL.

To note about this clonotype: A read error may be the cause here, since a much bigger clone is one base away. CDR3 DNA: TGTGCCAGCAGTTTAGTAGGTGAGCAGTCCTTC. It translates to CASSLVGEQSF. This sequence joins TRBV12-3 or TRBV12-4 and TRBJ2-1; D ambiguous. This CDR3 is 11 amino acids long.

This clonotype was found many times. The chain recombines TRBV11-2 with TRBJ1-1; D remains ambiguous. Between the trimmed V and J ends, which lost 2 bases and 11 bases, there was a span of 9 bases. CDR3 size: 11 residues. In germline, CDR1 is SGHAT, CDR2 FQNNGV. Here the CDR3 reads CASSLPRGAFF. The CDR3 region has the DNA TGTGCCAGCAGCTTACCCCGAGGGGCTTTCTTT.

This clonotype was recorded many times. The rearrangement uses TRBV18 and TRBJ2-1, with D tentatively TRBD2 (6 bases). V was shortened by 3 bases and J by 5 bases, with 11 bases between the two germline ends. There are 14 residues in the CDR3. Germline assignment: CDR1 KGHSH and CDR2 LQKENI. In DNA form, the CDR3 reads TGTGCCAGCTCACCGGGGCTAGCGAACAATGAGCAGTTCTTC. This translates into CASSPGLANNEQFF.

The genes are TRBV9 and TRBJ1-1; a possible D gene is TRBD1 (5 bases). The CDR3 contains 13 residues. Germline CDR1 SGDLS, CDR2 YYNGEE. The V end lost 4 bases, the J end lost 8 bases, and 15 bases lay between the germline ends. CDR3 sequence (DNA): TGTGCCAGCAGCACGGAGGGGCGCGGAGAAGCTTTCTTT. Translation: CASSTEGRGEAFF.

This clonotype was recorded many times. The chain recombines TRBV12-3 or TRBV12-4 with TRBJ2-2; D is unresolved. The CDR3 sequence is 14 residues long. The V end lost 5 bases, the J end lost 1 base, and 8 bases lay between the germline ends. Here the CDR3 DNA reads TGTGCCAGCAGTGCCGGCCAGAACACCGGGGAGCTGTTTTTT. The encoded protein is CASSAGQNTGELFF.

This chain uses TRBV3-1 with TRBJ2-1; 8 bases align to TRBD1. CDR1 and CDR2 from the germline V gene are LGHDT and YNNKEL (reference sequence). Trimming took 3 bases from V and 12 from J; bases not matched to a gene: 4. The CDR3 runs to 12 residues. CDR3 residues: CASSHSDRGQFF. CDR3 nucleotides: TGTGCCAGCAGCCATTCTGACAGGGGGCAGTTCTTC.

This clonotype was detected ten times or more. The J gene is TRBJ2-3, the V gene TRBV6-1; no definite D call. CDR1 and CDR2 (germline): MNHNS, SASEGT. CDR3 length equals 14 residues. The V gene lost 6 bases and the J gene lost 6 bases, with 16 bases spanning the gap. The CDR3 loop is CASSPRSYGDTQYF. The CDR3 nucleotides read TGTGCCAGCAGCCCTAGGTCTTATGGGGATACGCAGTATTTT.

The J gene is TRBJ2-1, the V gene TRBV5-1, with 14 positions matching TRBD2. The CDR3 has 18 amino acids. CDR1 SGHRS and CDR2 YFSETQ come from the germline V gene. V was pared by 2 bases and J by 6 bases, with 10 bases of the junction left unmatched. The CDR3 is CASSFPQGLAGVGNEQFF. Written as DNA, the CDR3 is TGCGCCAGCAGCTTCCCCCAGGGACTAGCGGGAGTGGGCAATGAGCAGTTCTTC.

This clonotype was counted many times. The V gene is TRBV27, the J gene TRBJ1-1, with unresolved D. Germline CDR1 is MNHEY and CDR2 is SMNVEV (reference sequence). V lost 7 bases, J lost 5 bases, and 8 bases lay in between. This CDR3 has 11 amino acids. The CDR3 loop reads CASNAGTEAFF. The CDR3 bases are TGTGCCAGCAACGCGGGAACTGAAGCTTTCTTT.

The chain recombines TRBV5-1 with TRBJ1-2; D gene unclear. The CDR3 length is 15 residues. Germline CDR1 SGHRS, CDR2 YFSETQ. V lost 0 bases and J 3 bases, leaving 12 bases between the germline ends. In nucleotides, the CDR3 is TGCGCCAGCAGCTTGGGGGGTTGGCCAGACTATGGCTACACCTTC. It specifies CASSLGGWPDYGYTF. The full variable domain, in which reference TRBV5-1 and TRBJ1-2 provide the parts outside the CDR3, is KAGVTQTPRYLIKTRGQQVTLSCSPISGHRSVSWYQQTPGQGLQFLFEYFSETQRNKGNFPGRFSGRQFSNSRSEMNVSTLELGDSALYLCASSLGGWPDYGYTFGSGTRLTVV.

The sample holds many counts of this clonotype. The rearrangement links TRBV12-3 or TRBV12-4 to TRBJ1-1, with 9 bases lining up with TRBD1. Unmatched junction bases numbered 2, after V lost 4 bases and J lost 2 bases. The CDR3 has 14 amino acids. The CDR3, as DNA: TGTGCCAGCAGTTGGACAGGGGTCAACACTGAAGCTTTCTTT. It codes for CASSWTGVNTEAFF.